This T cell receptor beta chain appears in the sequencing data of a study of vaccination and CD4 T cells after COVID-19. The overall study: Six males and four females, two Hispanic, made up the convalescents. Overlapping spike peptides from SARS-CoV-2, HCoV-NL63, HCoV-OC43 and HCoV-229E served to stimulate the cells.

Once obtained from cultured CD4+ T cells, the DNA was sequenced using the Oncomine TCR Beta short-read assay. Extraction of genomic DNA was performed on cultured CD4+ T cells. TCRdb reanalysed the PCR reads using MiXCR and keeps one entry per CDR3 protein. The sample consists of 15,000 to 20,000 distinct CDR3 sequences, roughly 53% of them appearing once. Germline V CDR1 and CDR2: DFQATT, SNEGSKA (reference sequence). The CDR3 is made up of 14 amino acids. V lost 1 base and J lost 8; bases outside the gene matches: 7. A note on this clonotype: Its antigen is currently unknown.

Sample treatment: roughly 11-day PBMC culture with coronavirus spike peptide pools or control peptides (ViraFEST assay). Fresh IL-2 medium replaced half the culture medium on days 3 and 7. This chain connects TRBV20-1 to TRBJ1-2; 10 bases line up with TRBD1. The clonotype comes from a human donor who had recovered from COVID-19. Sequenced material: CD4+ T cells from blood, cultured in vitro. CDR3 sequence (DNA): TGCAGTGCTAGAGGTGGGACAGGGGATCGAGGCTACACCTTC. Protein: CSARGGTGDRGYTF.